The clone carrying this TCR beta chain was observed a few times. Here immunoSEQ multiplex PCR was the method, and the copy in TCRdb shows in-frame clones only, minus some. This table has 240,000 or so clones, around 88% appearing once. These data come from a study of blood T cell repertoires in COVID-19. Study as a whole: Specimens from acute and convalescent COVID-19 originated in the United States, Italy and Spain. The analysed material was cDNA or gDNA that came from T cells, B-cell-depleted T cells, or PBMCs.

The sample consisted of PBMCs or T cells enriched from blood (not recorded which). This TCR derives from a man aged 40-50 years who had recovered from COVID-19.

The CDR3 spells CATSTNTGGFGEAFF. The CDR3 DNA reads as TGTGCCACCAGCACAAACACAGGGGGCTTTGGTGAAGCTTTCTTT. The rearrangement uses TRBV15 and TRBJ1-1, with 9 bases matching TRBD1. The trim removed 4 bases at V and 7 bases at J, leaving 10 bases unmatched. Germline-derived CDR1 and CDR2 are LNHNV and YYDKDF (reference sequence). This CDR3 comprises 15 residues. The full variable domain, completed using reference TRBV15 and TRBJ1-1, is DAMVIQNPRYQVTQFGKPVTLSCSQTLNHNVMYWYQQKSSQAPKLLFHYYDKDFNNEADTPDNFQSRRPNTSFCFLDIRSPGLGDTAMYLCATSTNTGGFGEAFFGQGTRLTVV.